The 8 T cell receptor beta chains given below trace back to one sample, sequenced in a study of T cell responses to AZD1222 COVID-19 vaccine. TCRdb's table, derived via immunoSEQ multiplex PCR, lists solely in-frame clones and lacks some. The data hold about 120,000 clones, with 90% to 95% observed a single time. The sample here was peripheral blood, taken on day 0 of AZD1222 vaccination. All receptors derive from an adult in good health.

The chain has TRBV18 and TRBJ2-1; weak D call: TRBD2 (6 bases). Trimming took off 0 bases at V and 5 bases at J, with 8 bases between the two ends. Germline V CDR1 and CDR2: KGHSH, LQKENI. This CDR3 is 14 amino acids long. As DNA, the CDR3 is TGTGCCAGCTCACCACCGGGACTTAACAATGAGCAGTTCTTC. Translation gives CASSPPGLNNEQFF. Variable domain in full (rest from reference TRBV18 and TRBJ2-1): NAGVMQNPRHLVRRRGQEARLRCSPMKGHSHVYWYRQLPEEGLKFMVYLQKENIIDESGMPKERFSAEFPKEGPSILRIQQVVRGDSAAYFCASSPPGLNNEQFFGPGTRLTVL.

The chain uses TRBV7-3 and TRBJ1-6; no clear D gene. The V end was cut by 3 bases, the J end by 6 bases, with 9 bases between. From germline, CDR1 is SGHTA and CDR2 FQGTGA. The CDR3 is 14 residues long. The CDR3 DNA follows: TGTGCCAGCAGCTTCACGGGCGTTAATTCACCCCTCCACTTT. The encoded protein is CASSFTGVNSPLHF.

This chain links TRBV2 with TRBJ2-7; D is possibly TRBD1 (5 bases). V was clipped by 5 bases and J by 0 bases, with 14 bases between them. The germline V gene has CDR1 SNHLY and CDR2 FYNNEI. CDR3 length equals 15 residues. CDR3 region: CASSSSRQGSYEQYF. The CDR3, as DNA: TGTGCCAGCAGTTCATCACGCCAGGGCTCCTACGAGCAGTACTTC.

CDR3 sequence reads: CASSFSGGSGNTIYF. In DNA form, the CDR3 reads TGTGCCAGCAGTTTCTCAGGGGGCTCTGGAAACACCATATATTTT. The rearrangement uses TRBV27 and TRBJ1-3; 7 nucleotides align to TRBD1. With 3 bases clipped from V and 0 bases from J, the junction kept 2 bases outside the gene matches. The CDR3 covers 15 residues. The germline CDR1 and CDR2 sequences are MNHEY and SMNVEV (reference sequence).

J is TRBJ2-7 and V is TRBV27; D is perhaps TRBD1 or TRBD2 (6 bases each). V lost 5 bases, J lost 4 bases, and 21 bases lay in between. Germline V gives CDR1 MNHEY, CDR2 SMNVEV (reference sequence). This CDR3 region has 16 residues. The CDR3 DNA follows: TGTGCCAGCAGTCCAACCCGCCGGGGGCTGAAATACGAGCAGTACTTC. Translation: CASSPTRRGLKYEQYF.

The chain links TRBV12-1 to TRBJ1-5. TRBV12-1 is labeled a pseudogene. The CDR3 loop spans 17 amino acids. CDR3 sequence reads: CASSFVVFLRNNQPQHF. In DNA form, the CDR3 reads TGTGCCAGCAGCTTTGTCGTATTTCTGCGTAACAATCAGCCCCAGCATTTT.

The chain employs TRBV2 and TRBJ2-7; D not resolved. Deletions cut 6 bases from V and 1 base from J, with 10 bases between. CDR1 and CDR2 (germline): SNHLY, FYNNEI. This CDR3 has 13 residues. Written as DNA, the CDR3 is TGTGCCAGCAGGGGCTCACTGTCCTACGAGCAGTACTTC. It is translated as CASRGSLSYEQYF.

The chain is built from TRBV7-9 and TRBJ2-1; D unresolved. Germline lookup yields CDR1 SEHNR and CDR2 FQNEAQ (reference sequence). CDR3 size: 11 residues. V lost 5 bases to trimming and J lost 7 bases, with 6 bases between them. CDR3 amino acids: CASSETNEQFF. The CDR3 DNA reads as TGTGCCAGCAGCGAAACTAATGAGCAGTTCTTC.